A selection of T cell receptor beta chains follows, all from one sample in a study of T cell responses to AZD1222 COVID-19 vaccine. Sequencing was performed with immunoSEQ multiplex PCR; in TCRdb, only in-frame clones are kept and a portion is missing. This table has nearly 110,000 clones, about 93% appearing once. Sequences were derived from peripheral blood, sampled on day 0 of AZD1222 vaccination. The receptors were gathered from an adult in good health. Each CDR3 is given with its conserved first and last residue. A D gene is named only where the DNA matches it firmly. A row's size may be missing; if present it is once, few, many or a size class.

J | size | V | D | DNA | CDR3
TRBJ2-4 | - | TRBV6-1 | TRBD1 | TGTGCCAGCAGTGAAGCTGGACAGGGGGCGAACATTCAGTACTTC | CASSEAGQGANIQYF
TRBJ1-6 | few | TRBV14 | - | TGTGCCAGCAGCCCCCTCGTGGGGCTTGATTCACCCCTCCACTTT | CASSPLVGLDSPLHF
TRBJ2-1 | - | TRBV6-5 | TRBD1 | TGTGCCAGCAGCCAGGACAGGGGGCAATTCAATGAGCAGTTCTTC | CASSQDRGQFNEQFF
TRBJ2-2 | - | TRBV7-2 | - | TGTGCCAGCAGCTTAGGGGGGCGCGGTTTAGGGGAGCTGTTTTTT | CASSLGGRGLGELFF
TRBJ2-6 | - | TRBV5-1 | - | TGCGCCAGCAGCTTGGCAGGGAGCGGGGCCAACGTCCTGACTTTC | CASSLAGSGANVLTF
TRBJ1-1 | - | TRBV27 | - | TGTGCCAGCAGTTCAACAACCCGCGGCTGGTCAAACACTGAAGCTTTCTTT | CASSSTTRGWSNTEAFF
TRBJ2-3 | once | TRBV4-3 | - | TGCGCCAGCAGCCAAGAAGCCCTGGGAGGGGGCGGCACAGATACGCAGTATTTT | CASSQEALGGGGTDTQYF
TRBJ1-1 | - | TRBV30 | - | TGTGCCTGGAGCCGACAGCAGAACACTGAAGCTTTCTTT | CAWSRQQNTEAFF
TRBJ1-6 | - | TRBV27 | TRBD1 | TGTGCCAGCAGTTACAGGGGGAATAATTCACCCCTCCACTTT | CASSYRGNNSPLHF
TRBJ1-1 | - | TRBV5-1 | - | TGCGCCAGCAGCTTAATAGGGCGAGGCCTAAACACTGAAGCTTTCTTT | CASSLIGRGLNTEAFF
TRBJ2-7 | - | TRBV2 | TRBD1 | TGTGCCAGCAGGCCCGAACAGGGGGCGAGTGACGAGCAGTACTTC | CASRPEQGASDEQYF
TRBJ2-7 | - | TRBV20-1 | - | TGCAGTGCCAGTCGAGCAGGGTTCTACGAGCAGTACTTC | CSASRAGFYEQYF
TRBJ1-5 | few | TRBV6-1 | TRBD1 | TGTGCCAGCAGTGAAATGGGGACAGGGTCGGAGCCCCAGCATTTT | CASSEMGTGSEPQHF
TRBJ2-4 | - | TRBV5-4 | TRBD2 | TGTGCCAGCAGCTTGGGACTAGCGGGAGTCTCAAACATTCAGTACTTC | CASSLGLAGVSNIQYF
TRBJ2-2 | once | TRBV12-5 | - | TGTGCTAGTGGTTTGGTGGGACAGAACACCGGGGAGCTGTTTTTT | CASGLVGQNTGELFF
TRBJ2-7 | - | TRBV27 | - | TGTGCCAGCAGTTTTCCTGGGGCCTACGAGCAGTACTTC | CASSFPGAYEQYF
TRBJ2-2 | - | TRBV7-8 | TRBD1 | TGTGCCAGCCTAAGGACAGGGGGGAGCACCGGGGAGCTGTTTTTT | CASLRTGGSTGELFF
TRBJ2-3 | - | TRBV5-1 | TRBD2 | TGCGCCAGCAGCTTGGGTCGGGGGGACCCCACAGATACGCAGTATTTT | CASSLGRGDPTDTQYF
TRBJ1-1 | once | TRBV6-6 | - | TGTGCCAGCAGTTACAAGGCGCAAGCTTTCTTT | CASSYKAQAFF
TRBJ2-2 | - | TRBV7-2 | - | TGTGCCAGCAGCTTATATTCTAGCCGATCCACCGGGGAGCTGTTTTTT | CASSLYSSRSTGELFF
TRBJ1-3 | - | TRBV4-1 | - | TGCGCCAGCAGCCAAGAAGGGCGGGGTCCCGGAAACACCATATATTTT | CASSQEGRGPGNTIYF
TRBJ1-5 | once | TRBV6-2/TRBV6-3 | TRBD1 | TGTGCCAGCAGTTACAACGGACAGGGGTCCCAGCATTTT | CASSYNGQGSQHF
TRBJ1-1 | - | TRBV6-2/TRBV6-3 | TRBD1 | TGTGCCAGCAGTTACGGTGGGACAGGTGGGGCGAACACTGAAGCTTTCTTT | CASSYGGTGGANTEAFF
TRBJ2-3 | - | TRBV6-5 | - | TGTGCCAGCAGCTTGGGGGTAAGCACAGATACGCAGTATTTT | CASSLGVSTDTQYF
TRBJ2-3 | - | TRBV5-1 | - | TGCGCCAGCAGGGGGGGACCCAGCACAGATACGCAGTATTTT | CASRGGPSTDTQYF
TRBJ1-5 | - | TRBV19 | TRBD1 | TGTGCCAGTAGATCCGGGACAGCAAATCAGCCCCAGCATTTT | CASRSGTANQPQHF
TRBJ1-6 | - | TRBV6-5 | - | TGTGCCAGCAGTTATGGCAGGGGAGGGTCACCCCTCCACTTT | CASSYGRGGSPLHF
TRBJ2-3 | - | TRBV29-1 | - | TGCAGTATTATGCTGGCGGTTGGCACAGATACGCAGTATTTT | CSIMLAVGTDTQYF